The rows below give T cell receptor beta chains drawn from one sample of a study of blood T cell repertoires in COVID-19. The assay was immunoSEQ multiplex PCR, and TCRdb's table has in-frame clones only and misses some. Among under 400,000 clones listed, 90% were seen once. The sequenced material came from peripheral blood. All receptors come from a man between 18 and 35 years old with active or convalescent COVID-19. Both conserved end residues are part of each CDR3. Fields, in order: J gene, clone size, D gene, CDR3 length, V gene, CDR3 DNA, CDR3 protein. A D gene is named only where the DNA matches it firmly. Clone size is not always given. Where it is, it says once, few, many or a class for expanded clones.

J: TRBJ2-1; size: NA; D: NA; length: 16; V: TRBV6-5; DNA: TGTGCCAGCAGTTACTCGATAGTATATGGCTACAATGAGCAGTTCTTC; CDR3: CASSYSIVYGYNEQFF
J: TRBJ2-7; size: NA; D: TRBD2; length: 16; V: TRBV3-1/TRBV3-2; DNA: TGTGCCAGCAGCCAAAGAGGACTAGCGGGAGCATACGAGCAGTACTTC; CDR3: CASSQRGLAGAYEQYF
J: TRBJ2-7; size: NA; D: NA; length: 14; V: TRBV6-1; DNA: TGTGCCAGCAGTGACGCGCTCAAGCCCTACGAGCAGTACTTC; CDR3: CASSDALKPYEQYF
J: TRBJ1-6; size: NA; D: TRBD1; length: 15; V: TRBV6-5; DNA: TGTGCCAGCAGCCTAGGGGGCGCGCATAATTCACCCCTCCACTTT; CDR3: CASSLGGAHNSPLHF
J: TRBJ1-2; size: NA; D: NA; length: 13; V: TRBV6-4; DNA: TGTGCCAGCAGTGAAGAGCGATCCTATGGCTACACCTTC; CDR3: CASSEERSYGYTF
J: TRBJ1-3; size: NA; D: NA; length: 14; V: TRBV18; DNA: TGTGCCAGCTCACCACCCTCCACTCGGAACACCATATATTTT; CDR3: CASSPPSTRNTIYF
J: TRBJ2-7; size: NA; D: NA; length: 13; V: TRBV6-2/TRBV6-3; DNA: TGTGCCAGCAGTTACGGACTTGACTACGAGCAGTACTTC; CDR3: CASSYGLDYEQYF
J: TRBJ1-6; size: NA; D: NA; length: 18; V: TRBV23-1; DNA: TGCGCCAGCAGTCAATCGGGAGCCGTCGTCCTCTATAATTCACCCCTCCACTTT; CDR3: CASSQSGAVVLYNSPLHF
J: TRBJ1-5; size: NA; D: NA; length: 14; V: TRBV11-2; DNA: TGTGCCAGCAGCTTGACAGGATCAAATCAGCCCCAGCATTTT; CDR3: CASSLTGSNQPQHF
J: TRBJ2-7; size: NA; D: NA; length: 15; V: TRBV19; DNA: TGTGCCAGTACCCCAGGGCAGGCGAGCTCCTACGAGCAGTACTTC; CDR3: CASTPGQASSYEQYF
J: TRBJ1-1; size: NA; D: NA; length: 12; V: TRBV12-3/TRBV12-4; DNA: TGTGCCAGTAAGGACAGAAACACTGAAGCTTTCTTT; CDR3: CASKDRNTEAFF
J: TRBJ1-2; size: NA; D: NA; length: 13; V: TRBV4-3; DNA: TGCGCCAGCAGCCCGACTCAGAACTATGGCTACACCTTC; CDR3: CASSPTQNYGYTF
J: TRBJ1-6; size: NA; D: TRBD1; length: 14; V: TRBV7-9; DNA: TGTGCCAGCAGCTTACCAGGACAGGGGGATCACCTCCACTTT; CDR3: CASSLPGQGDHLHF
J: TRBJ1-1; size: NA; D: NA; length: 14; V: TRBV13; DNA: TGTGCCAGCAGCTTACTCGGGTTTCTCACTGAAGCTTTCTTT; CDR3: CASSLLGFLTEAFF
J: TRBJ1-5; size: NA; D: NA; length: 13; V: TRBV25-1; DNA: TGTGCCAGCAGGGGGCTTGAAAATCAGCCCCAGCATTTT; CDR3: CASRGLENQPQHF
J: TRBJ1-5; size: NA; D: NA; length: 16; V: TRBV7-2; DNA: TGTGCCAGCAGCTTAGAAGGACATTCTAGCAATCAGCCCCAGCATTTT; CDR3: CASSLEGHSSNQPQHF
J: TRBJ2-3; size: once; D: NA; length: 15; V: TRBV5-4; DNA: TGTGCCAGCAGCACGGGACAACTGAGCACAGATACGCAGTATTTT; CDR3: CASSTGQLSTDTQYF
J: TRBJ1-1; size: few; D: NA; length: 16; V: TRBV6-2/TRBV6-3; DNA: TGTGCCAGCAGTTACCCAGGAGGGGCTGAAGGCACTGAAGCTTTCTTT; CDR3: CASSYPGGAEGTEAFF
J: TRBJ2-2; size: NA; D: NA; length: 14; V: TRBV15; DNA: TGTGCCACCAGCAGAGATCGGTCACGTCGGGAGCTGTTTTTT; CDR3: CATSRDRSRRELFF
J: TRBJ2-1; size: NA; D: TRBD2; length: 15; V: TRBV19; DNA: TGTGCCAGTAGTATAACTAGCGGGAGGGTCTATGAGCAGTTCTTC; CDR3: CASSITSGRVYEQFF
J: TRBJ1-3; size: NA; D: NA; length: 12; V: TRBV12-3/TRBV12-4; DNA: TGTGCCAGCAGTACACAGGGAAACACCATATATTTT; CDR3: CASSTQGNTIYF
J: TRBJ1-4; size: NA; D: NA; length: 14; V: TRBV19; DNA: TGTGCCAGTAGTAACAGGGTAACTAATGAAAAACTGTTTTTT; CDR3: CASSNRVTNEKLFF
J: TRBJ1-1; size: NA; D: NA; length: 17; V: TRBV4-3; DNA: TGCGCCAGCAGCCAAGGGCTGACCAGGGTTATGAACACTGAAGCTTTCTTT; CDR3: CASSQGLTRVMNTEAFF
J: TRBJ2-1; size: NA; D: TRBD2; length: 15; V: TRBV3-1/TRBV3-2; DNA: TGTGCCAGCAGCCAAGGTGGGAGGGCCATCAATGAGCAGTTCTTC; CDR3: CASSQGGRAINEQFF
J: TRBJ2-3; size: NA; D: TRBD2; length: 17; V: TRBV4-1; DNA: TGCGCCAGCAGCCAAGTGTATCTAGCGGGGAACACAGATACGCAGTATTTT; CDR3: CASSQVYLAGNTDTQYF
J: TRBJ2-1; size: NA; D: NA; length: 11; V: TRBV10-2; DNA: TGCGCCAGCAAGAGTAACAATGAGCAGTTCTTC; CDR3: CASKSNNEQFF
J: TRBJ1-2; size: NA; D: NA; length: 14; V: TRBV29-1; DNA: TGCAGCGCCCGGACTGCACACGGAGAGGATCCGGACACCTTC; CDR3: CSARTAHGEDPDTF
J: TRBJ2-7; size: NA; D: TRBD2; length: 16; V: TRBV5-1; DNA: TGCGCCAGCAGCTTGTTTGGTACGGGGGGCTCCTACGAGCAGTACTTC; CDR3: CASSLFGTGGSYEQYF
J: TRBJ2-7; size: NA; D: NA; length: 16; V: TRBV5-1; DNA: TGCGCCAGCAGCTTGGCCCCGGGACTTAACTCCTACGAGCAGTACTTC; CDR3: CASSLAPGLNSYEQYF
J: TRBJ1-2; size: once; D: TRBD1; length: 13; V: TRBV27; DNA: TGTGCCAGCACAGGGACAGGGGGGGGAGGCTACACCTTC; CDR3: CASTGTGGGGYTF
J: TRBJ1-5; size: once; D: TRBD1; length: 18; V: TRBV27; DNA: TGTGCCAGCAGTCCTCACAGGGTCAGGGGGGTTCCCAATCAGCCCCAGCATTTT; CDR3: CASSPHRVRGVPNQPQHF
J: TRBJ1-3; size: NA; D: NA; length: 15; V: TRBV6-6; DNA: TGTGCCAGCAGTTATGGACAGATCTCTGGAAACACCATATATTTT; CDR3: CASSYGQISGNTIYF
J: TRBJ1-5; size: NA; D: TRBD1; length: 15; V: TRBV16; DNA: TGTGCCAGCAGCCCGGGGACAGTGTACAATCAGCCCCAGCATTTT; CDR3: CASSPGTVYNQPQHF
J: TRBJ2-2; size: NA; D: NA; length: 12; V: TRBV27; DNA: TGTGCCAGCAGTTTGGCGGGCGGGGAGCTGTTTTTT; CDR3: CASSLAGGELFF
J: TRBJ2-3; size: NA; D: NA; length: 15; V: TRBV7-3; DNA: TGTGCCAGCAGCTTCGCGGGGGCAAGCACAGATACGCAGTATTTT; CDR3: CASSFAGASTDTQYF
J: TRBJ1-1; size: NA; D: TRBD1; length: 15; V: TRBV19; DNA: TGTGCCAGTAGGGACAGGGGGGGTATGAACACTGAAGCTTTCTTT; CDR3: CASRDRGGMNTEAFF
J: TRBJ2-7; size: NA; D: TRBD1; length: 13; V: TRBV7-9; DNA: TGTGCCAGCAGCTTAGACAGGGGCTACGAGCAGTACTTC; CDR3: CASSLDRGYEQYF
J: TRBJ2-3; size: once; D: TRBD1; length: 15; V: TRBV5-1; DNA: TGCGCCAGCAGCTCGCGGACAGGGGCCGGAGATACGCAGTATTTT; CDR3: CASSSRTGAGDTQYF
J: TRBJ2-3; size: few; D: NA; length: 12; V: TRBV6-5; DNA: TGTGCCAGCAGCCGCGGGGCAGATACGCAGTATTTT; CDR3: CASSRGADTQYF
J: TRBJ2-5; size: NA; D: NA; length: 12; V: TRBV18; DNA: TGTGCCAGCTCACCACCCGGTGAGACCCAGTACTTC; CDR3: CASSPPGETQYF
J: TRBJ2-3; size: NA; D: NA; length: 11; V: TRBV5-4; DNA: TGTGCCAGCAGCTTGGCGGATACGCAGTATTTT; CDR3: CASSLADTQYF
J: TRBJ2-7; size: few; D: TRBD1; length: 14; V: TRBV28; DNA: TGTGCCAGCAGTCCGAGGACAGGGCCGAAAGAGCAGTACTTC; CDR3: CASSPRTGPKEQYF
J: TRBJ1-1; size: NA; D: NA; length: 17; V: TRBV4-2; DNA: TGTGCCAGCAGCCAAGATAAAGTAGGGGGGGATATGAGTGAAGCTTTCTTT; CDR3: CASSQDKVGGDMSEAFF
J: TRBJ2-1; size: NA; D: TRBD2; length: 16; V: TRBV4-3; DNA: TGCGCCAGCAGCCAAGCCCTAGCGGGGGGTTACAATGAGCAGTTCTTC; CDR3: CASSQALAGGYNEQFF
J: TRBJ1-5; size: NA; D: TRBD1; length: 16; V: TRBV19; DNA: TGTGCCAGTACCCCCGACCGACAGGGTCGAGATCAGCCCCAGCATTTT; CDR3: CASTPDRQGRDQPQHF
J: TRBJ2-1; size: NA; D: TRBD1; length: 12; V: TRBV6-5; DNA: TGTGCCAGCAGCCGGACAGGGAATGAGCAGTTCTTC; CDR3: CASSRTGNEQFF
J: TRBJ1-5; size: NA; D: NA; length: 13; V: TRBV6-6; DNA: TGTGCCAGCAGTTACAGCAACAATCAGCCCCAGCATTTT; CDR3: CASSYSNNQPQHF
J: TRBJ1-5; size: NA; D: NA; length: 16; V: TRBV7-9; DNA: TGTGCCAGCAGCTTATTAGGTCCGGCAGCGAATCAACCCCAGCATTTT; CDR3: CASSLLGPAANQPQHF
J: TRBJ1-5; size: NA; D: TRBD1; length: 13; V: TRBV29-1; DNA: TGCAGCGTTGTAACAGGGGGGGATCAGCCCCAGCATTTT; CDR3: CSVVTGGDQPQHF